Below are 9 T cell receptor beta chains sequenced from a single sample in a study of T cell repertoires in cytomegalovirus infection. The antigens of these receptors remain unknown. In TCRdb, the reads were re-called with MiXCR into one record per CDR3 protein. This sample has 80,000 or so distinct CDR3 sequences, with about 40% found just once. The sample here was CD8+ T cells from cultured PBMCs, taken from culture after CMV antigen stimulation. These receptors were collected from a human donor in good health (CMV status not recorded). Some clones in this sample may be carry-over from other donors' samples.

The chain recombines TRBV6-1 with TRBJ2-7, with a weak D call TRBD1 (6 bases). The germline V gene has CDR1 MNHNS and CDR2 SASEGT. V lost 4 bases and J 2 bases, leaving 12 bases between the germline ends. This CDR3 contains 14 residues. CDR3: CASSAGAWTYEQYF. The CDR3 DNA reads TGTGCCAGCAGTGCAGGGGCATGGACCTACGAGCAGTACTTC.

The chain is built from TRBV7-2 and TRBJ2-3; 7 positions match TRBD1. The CDR3 spans 17 residues. J was trimmed by 7 bases and V by 4 bases; bases with no gene match: 17. In germline, CDR1 is SGHTA, CDR2 FQGNSA. The CDR3 sequence is CASSSRGRDSLKHTQYF. The CDR3 DNA is TGTGCCAGCAGCTCCCGCGGCCGGGACAGCCTCAAGCATACGCAGTATTTT.

This clonotype was picked up a small number of times. The chain is built from TRBV4-1 and TRBJ1-1, with D possibly TRBD1 on 6 matching bases. V was pared by 4 bases and J by 8 bases, with 14 bases between. Per germline, CDR1 MGHRA and CDR2 YSYEKL. The CDR3 contains 13 residues. The CDR3 bases are TGCGCCAGCAGCCTAACTCAGGGGAAAGAAGCTTTCTTT. Translation: CASSLTQGKEAFF.

The rearrangement uses TRBV12-3 or TRBV12-4 and TRBJ2-7, with D possibly TRBD1 on 5 matching bases. The ends were cut back, 5 bases at V and 6 bases at J, with 14 bases in the middle. This CDR3 comprises 13 residues. The CDR3 nucleotides read TGTGCCAGCAGTAATTCACAGGTCTCCGAGCAGTACTTC. Its protein product is CASSNSQVSEQYF.

This clonotype appeared a few times. The rearrangement joins TRBV29-1 to TRBJ2-1; D is ambiguous. Trimming shortened V by 3 bases and J by 0 bases, and 15 bases separated the two germline ends. Germline V gene data show CDR1 as SQVTM and CDR2 as ANQGSEA. The CDR3 runs 16 residues. The CDR3 coding sequence is TGCAGCGTTGAGGCGGAAGACCGAAGCTCCTACAATGAGCAGTTCTTC. Protein sequence: CSVEAEDRSSYNEQFF.

The chain carries TRBV4-1 and TRBJ1-1; no definite D call. V was cut by 0 bases and J by 1 base, with 9 bases left in between. The length of the CDR3 is 15 residues. Looked up from germline, CDR1 is MGHRA and CDR2 is YSYEKL. CDR3 sequence: CASSQDWAGNTEAFF. Written as DNA, the CDR3 is TGCGCCAGCAGCCAAGATTGGGCAGGGAACACTGAAGCTTTCTTT.

This clonotype was recorded a few times. The V call is TRBV12-3 or TRBV12-4, the J call TRBJ1-5; no definite D call. This CDR3 comprises 12 residues. Deletions cut 5 bases from V and 4 bases from J, with 6 bases between. This CDR3 reads CASSVVNQPQHF. The CDR3 nucleotides are TGTGCCAGCAGTGTCGTAAATCAGCCCCAGCATTTT.

This clonotype was recorded a few times. V and J are TRBV11-3 and TRBJ1-1; D is uncertain. V lost 1 base and J 6 bases, leaving 9 bases between the germline ends. The CDR3 is 13 residues long. Germline-derived CDR1 and CDR2 are SGHNT and YENEEA. In DNA, the CDR3 is TGTGCCAGCAGCTTAGTTTGGGGAGCTGAAGCTTTCTTT. Its protein product is CASSLVWGAEAFF.

This clonotype occurred once. The CDR3: CASSQDWVGQPQHF. DNA of the CDR3: TGCGCCAGCAGCCAAGATTGGGTTGGTCAGCCCCAGCATTTT. The V call is TRBV4-1, the J call TRBJ1-5; no reliable D call. The CDR3 sequence is 14 residues long. CDR1 is MGHRA and CDR2 is YSYEKL in the germline V gene. Trimming took off 0 bases at V and 6 bases at J, with 9 bases between the two ends.